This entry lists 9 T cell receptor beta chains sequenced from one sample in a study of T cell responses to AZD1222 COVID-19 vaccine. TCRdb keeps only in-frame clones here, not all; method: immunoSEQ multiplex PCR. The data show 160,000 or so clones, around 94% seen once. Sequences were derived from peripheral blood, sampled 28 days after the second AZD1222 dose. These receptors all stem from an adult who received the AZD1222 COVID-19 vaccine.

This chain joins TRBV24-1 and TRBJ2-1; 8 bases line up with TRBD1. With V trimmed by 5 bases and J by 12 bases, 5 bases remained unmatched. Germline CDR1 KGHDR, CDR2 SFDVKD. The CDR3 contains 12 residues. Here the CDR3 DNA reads TGTGCCACCAGTGGCCCCGGGACAGGGCAGTTCTTC. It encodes CATSGPGTGQFF.

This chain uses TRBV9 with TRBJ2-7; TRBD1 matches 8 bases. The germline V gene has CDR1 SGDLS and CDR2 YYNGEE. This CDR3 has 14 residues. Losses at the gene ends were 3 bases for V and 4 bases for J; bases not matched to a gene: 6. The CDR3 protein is CASSEGTGVYEQYF. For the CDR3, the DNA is TGTGCCAGCAGCGAAGGGACAGGAGTGTACGAGCAGTACTTC.

The CDR3 sequence: CASSLGPGHRESGNTIYF. The CDR3 DNA reads TGTGCCAGCAGCTTAGGCCCGGGACACCGGGAGTCTGGAAACACCATATATTTT. The chain joins TRBV13 to TRBJ1-3; D perhaps matches TRBD1 (6 bases). Deletions cut 0 bases from V and 1 base from J, with 16 bases between. Looked up from germline, CDR1 is PRHDT and CDR2 is FYEKMQ (reference sequence). The CDR3 sequence is 18 residues long.

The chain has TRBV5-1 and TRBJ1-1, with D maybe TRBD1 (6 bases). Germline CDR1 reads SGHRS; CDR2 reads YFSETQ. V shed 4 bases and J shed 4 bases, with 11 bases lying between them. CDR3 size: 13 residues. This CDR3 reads CASSPGAGTEAFF. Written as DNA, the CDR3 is TGCGCCAGCAGCCCAGGGGCTGGCACTGAAGCTTTCTTT.

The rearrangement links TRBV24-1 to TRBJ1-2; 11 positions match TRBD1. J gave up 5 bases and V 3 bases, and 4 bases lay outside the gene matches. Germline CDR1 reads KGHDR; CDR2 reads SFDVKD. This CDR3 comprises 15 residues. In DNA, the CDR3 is TGTGCCACCAGTGATCCTCGGGACAGGGGGTATGGCTACACCTTC. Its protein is CATSDPRDRGYGYTF.

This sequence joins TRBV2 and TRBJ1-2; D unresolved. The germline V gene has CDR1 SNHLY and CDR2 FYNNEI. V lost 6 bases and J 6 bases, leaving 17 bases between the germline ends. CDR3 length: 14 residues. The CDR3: CASSRGRAQDGYTF. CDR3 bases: TGTGCCAGCAGCCGAGGGAGGGCGCAAGATGGCTACACCTTC. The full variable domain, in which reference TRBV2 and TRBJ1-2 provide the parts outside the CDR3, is EPEVTQTPSHQVTQMGQEVILRCVPISNHLYFYWYRQILGQKVEFLVSFYNNEISEKSEIFDDQFSVERPDGSNFTLKIRSTKLEDSAMYFCASSRGRAQDGYTFGSGTRLTVV.

Written as DNA, the CDR3 is TGTGCCAGCAGTGAATCCCGGGGGATCAACACTGAAGCTTTCTTT. Its protein is CASSESRGINTEAFF. The chain is built from TRBV6-1 and TRBJ1-1; weak D call: TRBD1 (5 bases). There are 15 residues in the CDR3. CDR1 is MNHNS and CDR2 is SASEGT in the germline V gene. Trimming stripped 2 bases from V and 2 bases from J, with 12 bases between.

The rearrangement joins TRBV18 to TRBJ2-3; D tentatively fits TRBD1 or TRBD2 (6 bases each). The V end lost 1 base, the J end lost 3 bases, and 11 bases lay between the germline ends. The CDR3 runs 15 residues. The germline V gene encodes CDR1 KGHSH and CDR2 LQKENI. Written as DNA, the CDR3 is TGTGCCAGCTCACCACAAGGGGGGAGGACAGATACGCAGTATTTT. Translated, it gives CASSPQGGRTDTQYF.

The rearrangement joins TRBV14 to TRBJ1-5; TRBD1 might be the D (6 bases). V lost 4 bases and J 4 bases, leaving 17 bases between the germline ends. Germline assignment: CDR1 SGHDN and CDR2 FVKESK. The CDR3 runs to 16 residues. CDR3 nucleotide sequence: TGTGCCAGCAGCCGGGGGGCGGGGACAATGAATCAGCCCCAGCATTTT. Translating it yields CASSRGAGTMNQPQHF.